This TCR beta chain emerged from a study of shared clonotypes between healthy human individuals. Across the whole study: Donors were a couple of women and three men aged 18 to 49.

CD45RO negativity and positive selection for CCR7 defined naive CD8 cells, a population that excluded terminally differentiated effector memory CD45RA+ cells. The CDR3 extends over 18 amino acids. Trimming pared 2 bases from V and 3 bases from J, leaving 19 bases between. Germline CDR1 SGHDN, CDR2 FVKESK. Deep was the level at which the assay was run. Investigators spread the genomic DNA of each subset evenly over several immunoSEQ plates. Assay: immunoSEQ multiplex PCR; the TCRdb copy retains only in-frame clones and omits some. The sample lists some 2,100,000 clones, approximately 94% occurring once.

The specimen was naive CD8+ T cells from PBMCs. This TCR derives from a young man in good health. Some clones in this sample may be carry-over from other donors' samples. The chain has TRBV14 and TRBJ1-4, with D hard to call. The CDR3 region is CASSQTNWADLANEKLFF. CDR3 in DNA: TGTGCCAGCAGCCAAACCAACTGGGCCGATTTGGCTAATGAAAAACTGTTTTTT.